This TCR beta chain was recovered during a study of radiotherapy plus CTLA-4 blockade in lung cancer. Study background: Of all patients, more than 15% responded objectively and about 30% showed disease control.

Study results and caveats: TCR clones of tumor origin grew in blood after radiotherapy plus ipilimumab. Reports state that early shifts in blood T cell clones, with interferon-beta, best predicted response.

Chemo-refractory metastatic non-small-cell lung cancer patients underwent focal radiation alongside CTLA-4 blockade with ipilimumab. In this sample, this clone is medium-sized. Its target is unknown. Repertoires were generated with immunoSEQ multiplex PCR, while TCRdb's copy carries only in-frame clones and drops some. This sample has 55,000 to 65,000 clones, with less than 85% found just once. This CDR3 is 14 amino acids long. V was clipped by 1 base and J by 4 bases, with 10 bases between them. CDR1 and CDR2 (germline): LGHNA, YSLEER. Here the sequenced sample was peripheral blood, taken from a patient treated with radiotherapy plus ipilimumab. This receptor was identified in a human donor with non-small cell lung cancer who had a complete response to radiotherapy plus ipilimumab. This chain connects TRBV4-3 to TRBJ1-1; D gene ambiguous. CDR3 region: CASSQVTRSTEAFF. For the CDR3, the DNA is TGCGCCAGCAGCCAAGTCACGCGTAGCACTGAAGCTTTCTTT.